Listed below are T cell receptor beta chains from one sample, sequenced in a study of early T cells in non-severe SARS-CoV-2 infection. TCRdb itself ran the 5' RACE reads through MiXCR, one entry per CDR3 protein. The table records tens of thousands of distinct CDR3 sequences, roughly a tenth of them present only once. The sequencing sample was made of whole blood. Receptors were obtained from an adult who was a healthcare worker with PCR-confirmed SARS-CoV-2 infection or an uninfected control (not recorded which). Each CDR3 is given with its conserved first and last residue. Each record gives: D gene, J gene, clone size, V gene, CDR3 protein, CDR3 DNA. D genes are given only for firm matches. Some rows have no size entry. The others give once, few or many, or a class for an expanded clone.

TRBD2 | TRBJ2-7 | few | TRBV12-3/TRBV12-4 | CASSRAGSTYEQYF | TGTGCCAGCAGTCGAGCGGGGAGTACCTACGAGCAGTACTTC
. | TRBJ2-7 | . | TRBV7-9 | CASSLGQRPGHYEQYF | TGTGCCAGCAGCTTAGGACAGCGCCCTGGGCACTACGAGCAGTACTTC
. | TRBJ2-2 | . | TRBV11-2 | CASTPRAPNTGELFF | TGTGCCAGCACCCCGAGAGCGCCGAACACCGGGGAGCTGTTTTTT
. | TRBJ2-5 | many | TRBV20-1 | CSVPGTQYF | TGCAGTGTCCCTGGGACCCAGTACTTC
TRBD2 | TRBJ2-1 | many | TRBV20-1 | CSARGGIAGHEQFF | TGCAGTGCTAGAGGGGGAATAGCGGGACATGAGCAGTTCTTC
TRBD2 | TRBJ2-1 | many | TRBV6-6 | CASSNSGLAGVLSSYNEQFF | TGTGCCAGCAGTAATTCCGGACTAGCGGGAGTACTGAGCTCCTACAATGAGCAGTTCTTC
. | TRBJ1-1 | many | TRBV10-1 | CASIRHANTEAFF | TGCGCCAGCATCAGACACGCGAACACTGAAGCTTTCTTT
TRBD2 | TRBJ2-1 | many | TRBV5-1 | CASSGTSGSDEQFF | TGCGCCAGCAGCGGCACTAGCGGGAGCGATGAGCAGTTCTTC
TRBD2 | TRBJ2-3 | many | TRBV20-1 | CSAPGGGSTDTQYF | TGCAGTGCTCCTGGCGGGGGGAGCACAGATACGCAGTATTTT
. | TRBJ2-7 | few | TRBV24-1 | CATSDPPLRIGQYF | TGTGCCACCAGTGATCCCCCCCTGAGAATCGGGCAGTACTTC
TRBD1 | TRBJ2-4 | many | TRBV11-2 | CASSLDLGTGKNIQYF | TGTGCCAGCAGCTTAGATTTAGGGACAGGAAAAAACATTCAGTACTTC